These 18 T cell receptor beta chains came from one sample sequenced in a study of low-dose radiotherapy and immunotherapy resistance in tumors. With TRAV- and TRBV-specific primers, first-strand cDNA was made, covering the alpha and beta chains. TCR amplification used roughly 20 PCR cycles, a constant-region primer and a V-primer adapter. TCRdb re-called the reads through MiXCR, storing one row per CDR3 protein. The repertoire consists of fewer than 90,000 distinct CDR3 sequences, with about a third occurring once and the leading ten covering 11%. Time point in this sample: before trial treatment. The sequencing used PBMCs, collected before treatment. The receptors were gathered from a female donor with ovarian cancer.

This clonotype was seen at least ten times. The chain combines TRBV15 with TRBJ2-1; D gene uncertain. The germline V and J ends were trimmed by 3 bases and 6 bases, with 6 bases remaining between them. Germline lookup yields CDR1 LNHNV and CDR2 YYDKDF (reference sequence). The CDR3 has 12 residues. The CDR3, as DNA: TGTGCCACCAGCAGGCTGATCAATGAGCAGTTCTTC. Translated: CATSRLINEQFF.

This clonotype came up a few times. The chain recombines TRBV11-2 with TRBJ1-5; D possibly corresponds to TRBD1 (6 bases). The CDR3 spans 15 residues. V lost 2 bases, J lost 7 bases, and 15 bases lay in between. From germline, CDR1 is SGHAT and CDR2 FQNNGV. CDR3 protein: CASSLNAQGWQPQHF. CDR3 nucleotides: TGTGCCAGCAGCTTAAACGCGCAGGGGTGGCAGCCCCAGCATTTT.

The chain is built from TRBV4-2 and TRBJ2-7, with TRBD2 matching over 9 bases. This CDR3 region has 16 residues. The junction had 14 bases not matched to a gene; V was cut back by 5 bases and J by 6 bases. Per germline, CDR1 LGHNA and CDR2 YNFKEQ. CDR3 amino acids: CASSVIAGVAGSEQYF. The DNA for the CDR3 is TGTGCCAGCAGCGTAATAGCGGGGGTTGCCGGGTCCGAGCAGTACTTC.

This clonotype was observed at least ten times. J is TRBJ2-3 and V is TRBV12-3 or TRBV12-4, with D perhaps matching TRBD1 (5 bases). The CDR3 has 13 residues. V lost 3 bases to trimming and J lost 4 bases, with 8 bases between them. The CDR3 reads CASSFRGADTQYF. CDR3 bases: TGTGCCAGCAGTTTTAGGGGCGCAGATACGCAGTATTTT.

This clonotype was detected only once. The rearrangement joins TRBV6-2 or TRBV6-3 to TRBJ2-2; 9 bases fit TRBD1. Trimming cost V 6 bases and J 0 bases; bases outside gene matches: 2. CDR3 length: 15 residues. Germline CDR1 reads MNHEY; CDR2 reads SVGEGT. The CDR3 coding sequence is TGTGCCAGCAGCCGGACAGGGGCGAACACCGGGGAGCTGTTTTTT. It yields the protein CASSRTGANTGELFF.

A remark on this clonotype: Only one base separates this from a far larger clonotype, so it likely reflects a read error. The J gene is TRBJ2-1, the V gene TRBV23-1, with a tentative D call TRBD1 (6 bases). TRBV23-1 is sorted into the ORF group, with uncertain function. This CDR3 has 18 amino acids. V dropped 3 bases and J dropped 10 bases, with 28 bases sitting between them. The CDR3 sequence is CASSHWGQTTEPNYEQFF. The CDR3 DNA sequence: TGCGCCAGCAGTCATTGGGGGCAGACAACTGAACCCAACTACGAGCAGTTCTTC.

This rearrangement joins TRBV7-2 to TRBJ2-1; 9 nucleotides match TRBD2. This CDR3 comprises 16 residues. In germline, CDR1 is SGHTA, CDR2 FQGNSA. Trimming cost V 1 base and J 5 bases; bases outside gene matches: 6. The CDR3 nucleotides are TGTGCCAGCAGCTTAGACTTGACTAGCGGACACAATGAGCAGTTCTTC. Protein product: CASSLDLTSGHNEQFF.

This clonotype came up a few times. The chain joins TRBV4-1 to TRBJ2-7, with 9 bases matching TRBD1. The V gene end was trimmed by 3 bases and the J gene end by 4 bases; junction bases not matched to a gene: 7. The CDR3 consists of 15 residues. Germline assignment: CDR1 MGHRA and CDR2 YSYEKL. The DNA for the CDR3 is TGCGCCAGCAGCCAGGACGGGACAGGGAGGTACGAGCAGTACTTC. Translated, it gives CASSQDGTGRYEQYF.

This clonotype was counted many times. The V gene is TRBV2, the J gene TRBJ1-5; 8 nucleotides agree with TRBD1. Germline V gene sequence: CDR1 SNHLY, CDR2 FYNNEI. The J segment lost 3 bases and the V segment lost 6 bases, leaving 10 bases of the junction unmatched. The CDR3 runs 16 residues. The CDR3 DNA follows: TGTGCCAGCAGGGCCGGGACAGGTCCCTACAATCAGCCCCAGCATTTT. Protein: CASRAGTGPYNQPQHF.

The table lists this clonotype with a few counts. The chain employs TRBV20-1 and TRBJ2-5, with D tentatively TRBD2 (6 bases). Germline values: CDR1 DFQATT, CDR2 SNEGSKA (reference sequence). Trimming took 2 bases from V and 5 from J, leaving 15 bases between them. The CDR3 loop spans 14 amino acids. This CDR3 reads CSARILAGYETQYF. CDR3 in DNA: TGCAGTGCTAGAATACTAGCAGGCTATGAGACCCAGTACTTC.

The chain employs TRBV6-1 and TRBJ1-2, with 7 bases fitting TRBD1. Germline values: CDR1 MNHNS, CDR2 SASEGT. J lost 2 bases, V lost 4 bases, and 7 bases had no gene match. This CDR3 spans 15 amino acids. The CDR3 here is CASSVTPGQNYGYTF. The CDR3 DNA is TGTGCCAGCAGTGTCACCCCGGGACAGAACTATGGCTACACCTTC.

The chain joins TRBV7-3 to TRBJ2-1, with TRBD2 identical over 16 bases. The V gene's germline CDR1 is SGHTA and CDR2 FQGTGA. The CDR3 covers 18 residues. J lost 7 bases, V lost 1 base, and 7 bases had no gene match. CDR3 sequence: CASSLIGTSGRAGNEQFF. CDR3 in DNA: TGTGCCAGCAGCTTAATAGGGACTAGCGGGAGGGCCGGGAATGAGCAGTTCTTC.

The table lists this clonotype with many counts. The chain couples TRBV24-1 to TRBJ2-5; possibly TRBD1 for D (6 bases). V lost 3 bases and J 1 base, leaving 14 bases between the germline ends. Germline loops: CDR1 KGHDR, CDR2 SFDVKD. The CDR3 covers 16 residues. This CDR3 reads CATSDPRTDSQETQYF. The CDR3 nucleotides read TGTGCCACCAGTGATCCCCGGACAGATTCCCAAGAGACCCAGTACTTC.

This clonotype was observed at least ten times. The chain carries TRBV20-1 and TRBJ1-1; no clear D. V lost 6 bases to trimming and J lost 8 bases, with 13 bases between them. CDR3 size: 11 residues. Germline-derived CDR1 and CDR2 are DFQATT and SNEGSKA (reference sequence). The chain's CDR3 is CSATPQLEAFF. The CDR3 nucleotides are TGCAGTGCCACCCCCCAGTTGGAAGCTTTCTTT.

This clonotype was seen many times. V usage is TRBV20-1 and J usage is TRBJ1-2; D perhaps matches TRBD1 (6 bases). The CDR3 has 14 residues. Trimming removed 6 bases at V and 2 bases at J, with 16 bases between. In germline, CDR1 is DFQATT, CDR2 SNEGSKA (reference sequence). The CDR3 bases are TGCAGTGCCCTTAGGCCCGGACAGAACTATGGCTACACCTTC. It specifies CSALRPGQNYGYTF.

This clonotype was counted at least ten times. The chain couples TRBV7-9 to TRBJ1-1; weak D call: TRBD1 (6 bases). In germline, CDR1 is SEHNR, CDR2 FQNEAQ (reference sequence). Trimming removed 0 bases at V and 8 bases at J, with 13 bases between. The CDR3 is 14 residues long. The CDR3 here is CASSLALGASEAFF. The DNA for the CDR3 is TGTGCCAGCAGCTTAGCGCTGGGGGCCTCGGAAGCTTTCTTT.

A word on this clonotype: A much more abundant neighbour one base away suggests this may be a read error. The chain has TRBV28 and TRBJ1-3; unclear D gene. CDR1 and CDR2 from the germline V gene are MDHEN and SYDVKM. The CDR3 contains 14 residues. As DNA, the CDR3 is TGTGCCACCAGTCCACCATTCTCTGGAAACACCATATATTTT. Protein: CATSPPFSGNTIYF.

This rearrangement joins TRBV5-3 to TRBJ1-6; no definite D call. TRBV5-3 is filed as an ORF, its function uncertain. V was pared by 8 bases and J by 6 bases, with 15 bases between. The CDR3 contains 14 residues. CDR3 in amino acids: CASSYTGINSPLHF. The CDR3 nucleotides are TGTGCCAGCAGTTACACTGGGATTAATTCACCCCTCCACTTT.